This T cell receptor (beta chain) was found in a study of beta chain features in type 1 diabetes. Regarding the study as a whole: Across all four CD4+ subsets, people with type 1 diabetes showed modestly shorter TCRB CDR3s.

Germline V gene sequence: CDR1 MGHRA, CDR2 YSYEKL. V lost 0 bases to trimming and J lost 2 bases, with 14 bases between them. The CDR3 has 16 amino acids. The entirety of the isolated RNA underwent reverse transcription, so expressed TCRB transcripts were sequenced. Here immunoSEQ multiplex PCR was the method, and the copy in TCRdb shows in-frame clones only, minus some. The sample yields 230,000 or so clones, about a sixth seen once. Concerning this clone itself: Antigen specificity is unknown.

Sequencing input: naive CD4+ T cells from blood. The chain is built from TRBV4-1 and TRBJ2-7, with a weak D call TRBD2 (5 bases). This receptor was taken from a man between 25 and 39 years old with type 1 diabetes. As DNA, the CDR3 is TGCGCCAGCAGCCAAGAGCGGAGGTGGGCTACCTACGAGCAGTACTTC. Residues: CASSQERRWATYEQYF.